Given below is one T cell receptor (beta chain) in context. This specimen includes other DNA sequences encoding the same CDR3. Study processing details: The authors estimated nucleated cell counts from reference gene primer amplification. Some clones are missing from TCRdb's copy, which holds only in-frame ones; the method was immunoSEQ multiplex PCR. That table is the source of V, J and clone size, and D and trimming were worked out from the DNA. This sample has roughly 250,000 clones, with 80% to 95% found just once. These data are taken from a study of blood T cell repertoires in COVID-19. On the study more broadly: T cells, B-cell-depleted T cells, or PBMCs provided the cDNA or gDNA that served as material.

The CDR3 loop spans 14 amino acids. The V gene lost 0 bases and the J gene lost 4 bases, with 10 bases spanning the gap. Germline V lookup: CDR1 SGHRS, CDR2 YFSETQ. What was sequenced was peripheral blood. This clonotype originated in a man aged 25 to 40 with COVID-19, enrolled during active disease. The rearrangement joins TRBV5-1 to TRBJ1-1; tentatively, D is TRBD1 (5 bases). The DNA for the CDR3 is TGCGCCAGCAGCTTGGGGCGGGGCTCCACTGAAGCTTTCTTT. Translation gives CASSLGRGSTEAFF.